The 23 T cell receptor beta chains presented below share a single source sample, sequenced in a study of blood T cell repertoires in COVID-19 (dated by TCRdb to 2019 to 2021). Libraries came from the immunoSEQ multiplex PCR assay. Here the immuneACCESS table is served through TCRdb, limited to in-frame sequences with V and J called. Missing clones are a known gap in these copies; in checked studies unresolved V genes cover under half, and the rest lacks a known reason. The sample table holds about 480,000 clones, of which about 85% were seen once. The ten top clones hold almost 2% of the sample. Input material: PBMCs or T cells enriched from blood (not recorded which). These receptors were collected from a woman younger than 30 with acute COVID-19.

This chain uses TRBV9 with TRBJ2-1; 7 positions match TRBD1. V was pared by 3 bases and J by 8 bases, with 14 bases of the junction left unmatched. Per the germline V gene, CDR1 is SGDLS and CDR2 is YYNGEE. The CDR3 runs to 16 residues. The CDR3 here is CASSAFSGRQGHEQFF. CDR3 DNA sequence: TGTGCCAGCAGCGCCTTCAGTGGGAGACAGGGACATGAGCAGTTCTTC.

The chain recombines TRBV29-1 with TRBJ1-1; D is unresolved. The CDR3 is 12 residues long. The germline V and J ends were trimmed by 6 bases and 0 bases, with 8 bases remaining between them. The V gene's germline CDR1 is SQVTM and CDR2 ANQGSEA. The chain's CDR3 is CSVLVVNTEAFF. The CDR3 nucleotides read TGCAGCGTCCTAGTTGTGAACACTGAAGCTTTCTTT.

The chain carries TRBV10-3 and TRBJ2-7, with 8 bases aligning to TRBD2. The CDR3 has 15 residues. V lost 0 bases, J lost 5 bases, and 6 bases stayed unmatched. Germline values: CDR1 ENHRY, CDR2 SYGVKD. The CDR3 loop is CAISESQREKHEQYF. The CDR3 DNA reads as TGTGCCATCAGTGAGTCCCAGCGGGAGAAACACGAGCAGTACTTC.

This clone has only one observation. The chain uses TRBV5-4 and TRBJ2-4; tentative D call: TRBD1 (5 bases). CDR3 length: 16 amino acids. CDR1 and CDR2 from the germline V gene are SGHNT and YYREEE (reference sequence). V dropped 4 bases and J dropped 7 bases, with 21 bases sitting between them. CDR3 DNA sequence: TGTGCCAGCAGCCTCTTCCCGGGCAGGGCGAATAACATTCAGTACTTC. It translates to CASSLFPGRANNIQYF.

This clone showed up just once. The chain recombines TRBV5-1 with TRBJ2-4; tentative D call: TRBD1 (5 bases). The CDR3 spans 14 residues. Trimming shortened V by 0 bases and J by 8 bases, and 12 bases separated the two germline ends. CDR1 is SGHRS and CDR2 is YFSETQ in the germline V gene. This CDR3 reads CASSLDVEGDIQYF. The CDR3 coding sequence is TGCGCCAGCAGCTTGGACGTTGAAGGGGACATTCAGTACTTC.

This clone occurred a few times. The genes are TRBV7-2 and TRBJ1-2, with a tentative D call TRBD1 (6 bases). The CDR3 loop spans 15 amino acids. Between the trimmed V and J ends, which lost 5 bases and 3 bases, there was a span of 16 bases. Per the germline V gene, CDR1 is SGHTA and CDR2 is FQGNSA. In nucleotides, the CDR3 is TGTGCCAGCAGCCCACAGGGAAAGTTTGACTATGGCTACACCTTC. Amino acids: CASSPQGKFDYGYTF.

In DNA form, the CDR3 reads TGTGCCAGCAGTTCCGGGACAGGGACTCGGGAGCAGTACTTC. Its protein is CASSSGTGTREQYF. The chain is built from TRBV28 and TRBJ2-7, with 9 bases lining up with TRBD1. Germline trimming cut 4 bases from V and 7 bases from J; bases unmatched to any gene: 8. The CDR3 runs 14 residues. CDR1 is MDHEN, CDR2 SYDVKM, per germline.

This rearrangement joins TRBV25-1 to TRBJ1-1; D is possibly TRBD1 (6 bases). This CDR3 is built from 14 residues. V lost 4 bases, J lost 0 bases, and 9 bases lay in between. Germline V CDR1 and CDR2: MGHDK, SYGVNS. This CDR3 reads CASSVWGLNTEAFF. Here the CDR3 DNA reads TGTGCCAGCAGTGTTTGGGGGCTGAACACTGAAGCTTTCTTT.

In its sample, this clone was seen once. The chain combines TRBV19 with TRBJ1-2; D not resolved. The CDR3 length is 14 residues. CDR1 is LNHDA and CDR2 is SQIVND in the germline V gene (reference sequence). V lost 4 bases, J lost 0 bases, and 9 bases lay in between. The CDR3 region is CASSSDTSNYGYTF. CDR3 DNA: TGTGCCAGTAGTAGCGACACTTCTAACTATGGCTACACCTTC.

J is TRBJ2-5 and V is TRBV2, with 7 bases matching TRBD1. Per the germline V gene, CDR1 is SNHLY and CDR2 is FYNNEI. J lost 3 bases, V lost 5 bases, and 6 bases had no gene match. The CDR3 consists of 14 residues. CDR3 nucleotides: TGTGCCAGCAGTCTCCAAACAGGGGAAGAGACCCAGTACTTC. Encoded protein: CASSLQTGEETQYF.

The rearrangement joins TRBV4-1 to TRBJ2-1, with TRBD2 matching 9 bases. J was trimmed by 8 bases and V by 4 bases; bases with no gene match: 12. Germline lookup yields CDR1 MGHRA and CDR2 YSYEKL. The CDR3 contains 16 residues. This chain's CDR3 is CASSPRLAGFFDEQFF. CDR3 bases: TGCGCCAGCAGCCCCCGGCTAGCGGGGTTCTTCGATGAGCAGTTCTTC.

The CDR3 sequence is CASLYRANYGYTF. DNA of the CDR3: TGTGCCAGCCTTTACAGGGCGAACTATGGCTACACCTTC. The chain uses TRBV2 and TRBJ1-2; possibly TRBD1 for D (6 bases). This CDR3 is built from 13 residues. The V and J ends lost 8 bases and 2 bases respectively, with 12 bases between them. The germline V gene has CDR1 SNHLY and CDR2 FYNNEI.

This clone has only a few counts. The V gene is TRBV10-2, the J gene TRBJ1-3, with D maybe TRBD1 (5 bases). With 2 bases removed from V and 0 bases from J, the gap between germline ends came to 5 bases. Looked up from germline, CDR1 is WSHSY and CDR2 is SAAADI. The CDR3 covers 14 residues. The CDR3 nucleotides are TGCGCCAGCAGTGAGAGGGGCTCTGGAAACACCATATATTTT. Encoded protein: CASSERGSGNTIYF.

This clone was counted a single time. The J gene is TRBJ1-5, the V gene TRBV5-6; D may be TRBD1 (5 bases). Germline-derived CDR1 and CDR2 are SGHDT and YYEEEE. The CDR3 runs 18 residues. Trimming removed 4 bases from V and 0 bases from J, with 20 bases in between. CDR3 sequence: CASSTGGSYSDSNQPQHF. The CDR3 DNA follows: TGTGCCAGCAGCACGGGGGGGTCCTATTCCGATAGCAATCAGCCCCAGCATTTT.

This sequence joins TRBV28 and TRBJ1-4; 8 bases are shared with TRBD1. The CDR3 extends over 15 amino acids. V gave up 6 bases and J gave up 3 bases; unmatched junction bases: 6. Germline V gives CDR1 MDHEN, CDR2 SYDVKM. The DNA of the CDR3 is TGTGCCAGCAGCCGGCCGACAGGGGCTAATGAAAAACTGTTTTTT. It is translated as CASSRPTGANEKLFF. Using reference TRBV28 and TRBJ1-4 for the parts outside the CDR3, the full variable domain is DVKVTQSSRYLVKRTGEKVFLECVQDMDHENMFWYRQDPGLGLRLIYFSYDVKMKEKGDIPEGYSVSREKKERFSLILESASTNQTSMYLCASSRPTGANEKLFFGSGTQLSVL.

The V call is TRBV28, the J call TRBJ2-1; TRBD2 agrees at 13 bases. CDR3 size: 17 residues. CDR1 is MDHEN and CDR2 is SYDVKM in the germline V gene. After removal of 7 bases from V and 4 bases from J, the junction contained 10 bases not matched to a gene. The CDR3 reads CASMGTSGTRTYNEQFF. The CDR3 bases are TGTGCCAGCATGGGGACTAGCGGGACCAGAACGTACAATGAGCAGTTCTTC.

This chain links TRBV11-2 with TRBJ2-7, with D maybe TRBD2 (6 bases). Trimming pared 4 bases from V and 4 bases from J, leaving 20 bases between. Germline lookup yields CDR1 SGHAT and CDR2 FQNNGV. The CDR3 covers 16 residues. The CDR3 is CASSSRRDSRPYEQYF. CDR3 bases: TGTGCCAGCAGCTCCCGAAGGGACTCCCGACCTTACGAGCAGTACTTC.

The J gene is TRBJ1-1, the V gene TRBV7-9; TRBD1 might be the D (5 bases). V lost 3 bases and J lost 7, with 6 bases in between. Germline assignment: CDR1 SEHNR and CDR2 FQNEAQ (reference sequence). The CDR3 has 11 amino acids. For the CDR3, the DNA is TGTGCCAGCAGCTTCGACAGTGAAGCTTTCTTT. Its translation is CASSFDSEAFF. The whole variable domain, filled in from reference TRBV7-9 and TRBJ1-1, reads DTGVSQNPRHKITKRGQNVTFRCDPISEHNRLYWYRQTLGQGPEFLTYFQNEAQLEKSRLLSDRFSAERPKGSFSTLEIQRTEQGDSAMYLCASSFDSEAFFGQGTRLTVV.

The CDR3 DNA reads TGTGCCAGCAGCGATCAAGCAGGCGGGGATAATTCACCCCTCCACTTT. This translates into CASSDQAGGDNSPLHF. The J gene is TRBJ1-6, the V gene TRBV6-2 or TRBV6-3; D gene ambiguous. Germline V CDR1 and CDR2: MNHEY, SVGEGT. The ends were cut back, 6 bases at V and 5 bases at J, with 17 bases in the middle. The CDR3 is 16 amino acids.

The V call is TRBV7-9, the J call TRBJ1-2; maybe TRBD1 (5 bases). Trimming shortened V by 4 bases and J by 1 base, and 16 bases separated the two germline ends. The CDR3 is made up of 16 amino acids. Germline assignment: CDR1 SEHNR and CDR2 FQNEAQ (reference sequence). The CDR3 DNA reads TGTGCCAGCAGCTCGAGAGGGAGGGGTTATAACTATGGCTACACCTTC. Translation gives CASSSRGRGYNYGYTF.

The chain recombines TRBV27 with TRBJ2-7; D unresolved. With 1 base removed from V and 0 bases from J, the gap between germline ends came to 7 bases. Germline CDR1 and CDR2: MNHEY and SMNVEV (reference sequence). CDR3 length: 14 amino acids. CDR3 sequence reads: CASSLYPSSYEQYF. CDR3 bases: TGTGCCAGCAGTTTATACCCGAGCTCCTACGAGCAGTACTTC.

The genes are TRBV3-1 (or the pseudogene TRBV3-2) and TRBJ2-5; a weak D match, TRBD2 (5 bases). This CDR3 contains 16 residues. V was shortened by 4 bases and J by 0 bases, with 15 bases between the two germline ends. Germline V CDR1 and CDR2: LGHDT, YNNKEL (reference sequence). The CDR3 nucleotides are TGTGCCAGCAGCCCAGGCCAGCGGATAGACCAAGAGACCCAGTACTTC. Protein sequence: CASSPGQRIDQETQYF.

The chain joins TRBV7-2 to TRBJ2-7; TRBD2 matches at 7 bases. The CDR3 runs 16 residues. Germline V gene lookup returns CDR1 SGHTA and CDR2 FQGNSA. The V gene end was trimmed by 2 bases and the J gene end by 3 bases; junction bases not matched to a gene: 10. The CDR3 is CASSLYLPGGSYEQYF. In DNA form, the CDR3 reads TGTGCCAGCAGCTTATATCTCCCGGGAGGTAGCTACGAGCAGTACTTC.